Below, 2 T cell receptor beta chains from the same sample are listed, as sequenced in a study of spatial heterogeneity in lung cancer. Described time point: sample taken at primary tumor resection. From tumor, nontumor lung or frozen PBMC, whole RNA was taken unsorted for sequencing. TCRdb re-called the 5' RACE reads through MiXCR, storing one row per CDR3 protein. In the table there are about 24,000 distinct CDR3 sequences, approximately 3.3% of which are singletons. The material sequenced was PBMCs, taken at surgery. These receptors originate from a female donor with early-stage non-small cell lung cancer.

The sample holds many counts of this clonotype. V usage is TRBV18 and J usage is TRBJ1-1; D not resolved. Germline V CDR1 and CDR2: KGHSH, LQKENI. The V end was cut by 0 bases, the J end by 6 bases, with 2 bases between. This CDR3 has 11 amino acids. CDR3: CASSPPPEAFF. The CDR3 DNA is TGTGCCAGCTCACCACCCCCTGAAGCTTTCTTT. The complete variable domain, with remaining parts taken from reference TRBV18 and TRBJ1-1, reads NAGVMQNPRHLVRRRGQEARLRCSPMKGHSHVYWYRQLPEEGLKFMVYLQKENIIDESGMPKERFSAEFPKEGPSILRIQQVVRGDSAAYFCASSPPPEAFFGQGTRLTVV.

This clonotype was observed a handful of times. The chain has TRBV27 and TRBJ1-5; D possibly corresponds to TRBD1 (5 bases). Trimming removed 3 bases from V and 2 bases from J, with 14 bases in between. Germline V gene lookup returns CDR1 MNHEY and CDR2 SMNVEV (reference sequence). The CDR3 is 16 amino acids. CDR3: CASSLLSGDGNQPQHF. The DNA of the CDR3 is TGTGCCAGCAGTTTGCTTTCGGGGGATGGCAATCAGCCCCAGCATTTT.